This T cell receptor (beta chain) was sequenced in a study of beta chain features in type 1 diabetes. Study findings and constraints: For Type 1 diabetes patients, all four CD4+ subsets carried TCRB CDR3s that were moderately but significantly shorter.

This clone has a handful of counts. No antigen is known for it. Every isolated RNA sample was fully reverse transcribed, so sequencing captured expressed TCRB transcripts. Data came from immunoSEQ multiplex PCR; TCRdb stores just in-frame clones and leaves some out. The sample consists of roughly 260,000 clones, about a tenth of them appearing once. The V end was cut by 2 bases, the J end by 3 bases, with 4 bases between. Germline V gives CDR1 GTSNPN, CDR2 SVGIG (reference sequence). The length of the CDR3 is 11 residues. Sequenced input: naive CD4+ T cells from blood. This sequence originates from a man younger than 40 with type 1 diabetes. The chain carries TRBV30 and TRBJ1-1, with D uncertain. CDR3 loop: CAWSLDTEAFF. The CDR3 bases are TGTGCCTGGAGTCTTGACACTGAAGCTTTCTTT.